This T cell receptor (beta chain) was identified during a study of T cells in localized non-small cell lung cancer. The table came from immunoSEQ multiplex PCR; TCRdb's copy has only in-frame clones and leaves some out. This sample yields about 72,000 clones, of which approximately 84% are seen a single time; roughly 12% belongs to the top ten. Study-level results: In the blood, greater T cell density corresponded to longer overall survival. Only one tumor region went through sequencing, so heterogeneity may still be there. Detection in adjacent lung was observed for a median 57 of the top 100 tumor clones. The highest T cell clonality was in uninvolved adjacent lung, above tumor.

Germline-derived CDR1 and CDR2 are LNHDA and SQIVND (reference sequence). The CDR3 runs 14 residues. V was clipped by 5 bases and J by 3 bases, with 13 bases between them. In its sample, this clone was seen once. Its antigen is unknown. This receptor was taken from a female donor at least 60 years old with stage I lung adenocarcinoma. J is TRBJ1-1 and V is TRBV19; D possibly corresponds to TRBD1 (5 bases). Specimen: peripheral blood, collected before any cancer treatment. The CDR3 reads CASSDLRDYTEAFF. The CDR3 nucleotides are TGTGCCAGTAGTGATCTCCGGGACTACACTGAAGCTTTCTTT.